This T cell receptor (beta chain) was captured in a study of blood T cell repertoires in COVID-19. The germline V gene has CDR1 LGHDT and CDR2 YNNKEL (reference sequence). This CDR3 region has 12 residues. J gave up 10 bases and V 2 bases, and 2 bases lay outside the gene matches. Authors' methods: Estimation of nucleated cell counts was performed using reference gene primer amplification. TCRdb keeps only in-frame clones here, not all; method: immunoSEQ multiplex PCR. V, J and clone size are those of that table, while D and trimming were read from the DNA. In the table there are under 30,000 clones, roughly 80% of which are singletons.

This sequence was found in an older man with active COVID-19. The chain combines TRBV3-1 (or the pseudogene TRBV3-2) with TRBJ2-1, with 7 bases lining up with TRBD2. Source material: peripheral blood. CDR3 amino acids: CASSQISGEQFF. CDR3 sequence (DNA): TGTGCCAGCAGCCAAATTAGCGGGGAGCAGTTCTTC.